This T cell receptor (beta chain) was recovered during a study of vaccination effects on CD4 cells after COVID-19. Only in-frame clones appear in the TCRdb table, and some are missing; sequencing was by immunoSEQ multiplex PCR. The table has 30,000 to 35,000 clones, 75% seen once. An approximately 10-day culture period preceded the isolation of CD4+ T cells. SARS-CoV-2 infection was confirmed by PCR in the person between March and December 2020. Two-dose BNT162b2 or mRNA-1273 vaccination was given to participants. Half the medium was swapped for IL-2 medium on days 3 and 7. Note on this clone: The antigen is undetermined.

Looked up from germline, CDR1 is MDHEN and CDR2 is SYDVKM. The CDR3 length is 14 residues. The junction had 7 bases not matched to a gene; V was cut back by 9 bases and J by 4 bases. The TCR originated in a human donor who had a prior SARS-CoV-2 infection. The genes are TRBV28 and TRBJ2-3, with 10 bases that match TRBD1. Material: CD4+ T cells from PBMCs cultured without peptide, obtained after COVID-19 vaccination. The CDR3 sequence is CASRAGTGADTQYF. The CDR3 coding sequence is TGTGCCAGTAGGGCCGGGACAGGGGCAGATACGCAGTATTTT. Drawing the rest from reference TRBV28 and TRBJ2-3, the complete variable domain is DVKVTQSSRYLVKRTGEKVFLECVQDMDHENMFWYRQDPGLGLRLIYFSYDVKMKEKGDIPEGYSVSREKKERFSLILESASTNQTSMYLCASRAGTGADTQYFGPGTRLTVL.